This T cell receptor (beta chain) comes out of a study of tumor-infiltrating lymphocytes in primary liver carcinoma. This clonotype showed up just once. The missing conserved phenylalanine or tryptophan at the end of this CDR3 makes a read error likely. Alongside blood RNA obtained from unsorted whole blood, germline DNA was also extracted. Chronic HBV infection, which was untreated, was present in the patients. The input was 450 to 500 ng total RNA; TCR beta cDNA was made from it with a constant-region primer. Slightly modified ARM-PCR served as the procedure for the TCR beta libraries. These libraries came from three rounds of nested multiplex PCR. PCR rounds one and two used TRBV1-TRBV30 forward primers with a C-beta reverse primer for around 11 cycles each. One entry per CDR3 protein, called by TCRdb with MiXCR from the multiplex PCR reads. Among about 330,000 distinct CDR3 sequences listed, roughly two thirds were seen once.

This CDR3 is 14 amino acids long. V was pared by 5 bases and J by 4 bases, with 12 bases between. CDR1 SGHAT and CDR2 FQNNGV come from the germline V gene. The rearrangement joins TRBV11-2 to TRBJ2-1, with D uncertain. The source is a man between 35 and 55 years old with primary liver carcinoma and hepatitis B virus infection. Specimen: peripheral blood. The chain's CDR3 is CASSLGSLYNEQFI. CDR3 coding DNA: TGTGCCAGCAGCCTGGGCTCCTTATACAATGAGCAGTTCATC.